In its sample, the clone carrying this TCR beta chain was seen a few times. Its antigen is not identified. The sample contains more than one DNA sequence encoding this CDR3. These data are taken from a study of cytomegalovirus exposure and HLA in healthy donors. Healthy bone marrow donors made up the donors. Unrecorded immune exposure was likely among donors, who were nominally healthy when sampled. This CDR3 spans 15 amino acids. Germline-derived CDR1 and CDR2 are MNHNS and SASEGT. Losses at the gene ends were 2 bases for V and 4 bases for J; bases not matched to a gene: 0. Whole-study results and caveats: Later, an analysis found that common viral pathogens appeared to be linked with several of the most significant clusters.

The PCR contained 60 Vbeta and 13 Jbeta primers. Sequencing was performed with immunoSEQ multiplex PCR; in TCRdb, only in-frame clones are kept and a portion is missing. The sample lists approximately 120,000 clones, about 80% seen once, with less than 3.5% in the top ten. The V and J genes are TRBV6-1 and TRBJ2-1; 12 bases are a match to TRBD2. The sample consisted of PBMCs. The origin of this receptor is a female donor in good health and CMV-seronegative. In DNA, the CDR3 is TGTGCCAGCAGTGAACTAGCGGGGGGGTACAATGAGCAGTTCTTC. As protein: CASSELAGGYNEQFF.